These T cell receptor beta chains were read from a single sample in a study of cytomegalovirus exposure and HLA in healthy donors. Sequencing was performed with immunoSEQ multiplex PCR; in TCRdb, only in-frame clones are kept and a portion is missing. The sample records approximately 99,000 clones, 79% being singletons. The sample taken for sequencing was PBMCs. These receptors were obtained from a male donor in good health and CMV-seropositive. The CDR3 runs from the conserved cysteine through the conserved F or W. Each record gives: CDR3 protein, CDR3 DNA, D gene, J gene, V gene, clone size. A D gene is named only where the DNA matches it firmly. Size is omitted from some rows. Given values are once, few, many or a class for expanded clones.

CDR3 protein: CAWQKPGGTDTQYF; CDR3 DNA: TGTGCCTGGCAGAAGCCAGGGGGCACAGATACGCAGTATTTT; D gene: NA; J gene: TRBJ2-3; V gene: TRBV30; clone size: NA
CDR3 protein: CASSTQKNTEAFF; CDR3 DNA: TGCGCCAGCAGTACCCAGAAAAACACTGAAGCTTTCTTT; D gene: NA; J gene: TRBJ1-1; V gene: TRBV10-2; clone size: few
CDR3 protein: CAISESAGGSSPLHF; CDR3 DNA: TGTGCCATCAGTGAGTCTGCAGGGGGCTCTTCACCCCTCCACTTT; D gene: TRBD1; J gene: TRBJ1-6; V gene: TRBV10-3; clone size: NA
CDR3 protein: CASSPGGAGGNQPQHF; CDR3 DNA: TGCGCCAGCAGCCCGGGAGGGGCAGGGGGCAATCAGCCCCAGCATTTT; D gene: NA; J gene: TRBJ1-5; V gene: TRBV5-1; clone size: NA
CDR3 protein: CASRQGYSYGYTF; CDR3 DNA: TGTGCCAGCCGACAGGGGTACAGCTATGGCTACACCTTC; D gene: TRBD1; J gene: TRBJ1-2; V gene: TRBV6-1; clone size: few
CDR3 protein: CASSEAGGGRQETQYF; CDR3 DNA: TGTGCCAGCAGTGAAGCGGGCGGGGGCCGGCAAGAGACCCAGTACTTC; D gene: NA; J gene: TRBJ2-5; V gene: TRBV2; clone size: NA
CDR3 protein: CASSSEPGTEAFF; CDR3 DNA: TGCGCCAGCAGCTCTGAGCCAGGGACTGAAGCTTTCTTT; D gene: NA; J gene: TRBJ1-1; V gene: TRBV5-1; clone size: NA
CDR3 protein: CASSGTANYGYTF; CDR3 DNA: TGTGCCAGCAGCGGGACAGCTAACTATGGCTACACCTTC; D gene: TRBD1; J gene: TRBJ1-2; V gene: TRBV7-9; clone size: NA
CDR3 protein: CASSQQTVPSTDTQYF; CDR3 DNA: TGCGCCAGCAGCCAGCAAACGGTACCTAGCACAGATACGCAGTATTTT; D gene: NA; J gene: TRBJ2-3; V gene: TRBV4-3; clone size: NA
CDR3 protein: CASSYSGQTNYGYTF; CDR3 DNA: TGTGCCAGCAGTTACTCTGGCCAGACTAACTATGGCTACACCTTC; D gene: NA; J gene: TRBJ1-2; V gene: TRBV6-5; clone size: NA
CDR3 protein: CASSSRLAGGNEQFF; CDR3 DNA: TGTGCCAGCAGCTCACGACTAGCGGGGGGAAATGAGCAGTTCTTC; D gene: TRBD2; J gene: TRBJ2-1; V gene: TRBV9; clone size: once
CDR3 protein: CASSDRQGAHTEAFF; CDR3 DNA: TGTGCCAGCAGCGACCGACAGGGGGCACACACTGAAGCTTTCTTT; D gene: TRBD1; J gene: TRBJ1-1; V gene: TRBV6-1; clone size: NA
CDR3 protein: CASSLGQGQVETQYF; CDR3 DNA: TGTGCCAGCAGCTTGGGGCAGGGTCAGGTAGAGACCCAGTACTTC; D gene: NA; J gene: TRBJ2-5; V gene: TRBV5-8; clone size: NA
CDR3 protein: CASRRLAGVVEQFF; CDR3 DNA: TGTGCCAGCAGGCGACTAGCGGGGGTCGTGGAGCAGTTCTTC; D gene: TRBD2; J gene: TRBJ2-1; V gene: TRBV6-5; clone size: NA
CDR3 protein: CASRTGISSYNNSPLHF; CDR3 DNA: TGTGCCAGCCGCACCGGGATCTCAAGTTATAATAATTCACCCCTCCACTTT; D gene: NA; J gene: TRBJ1-6; V gene: TRBV27; clone size: NA
CDR3 protein: CSARAGGGYTF; CDR3 DNA: TGCAGTGCTAGGGCAGGGGGAGGCTACACCTTC; D gene: TRBD1; J gene: TRBJ1-2; V gene: TRBV20-1; clone size: NA
CDR3 protein: CASTHRGHRGDEQYF; CDR3 DNA: TGCGCCAGCACCCACAGGGGTCACCGCGGCGACGAGCAGTACTTC; D gene: TRBD1; J gene: TRBJ2-7; V gene: TRBV23-1; clone size: NA
CDR3 protein: CASSSQFSSGVNEQFF; CDR3 DNA: TGTGCCAGCAGCTCCCAATTCTCTTCAGGGGTAAATGAGCAGTTCTTC; D gene: NA; J gene: TRBJ2-1; V gene: TRBV5-6; clone size: few
CDR3 protein: CASSLDREGQPQHF; CDR3 DNA: TGTGCCAGCAGCTTGGACAGGGAGGGTCAGCCCCAGCATTTT; D gene: NA; J gene: TRBJ1-5; V gene: TRBV5-8; clone size: NA
CDR3 protein: CASSLESAVNTGELFF; CDR3 DNA: TGCGCCAGCAGCTTGGAATCGGCGGTAAACACCGGGGAGCTGTTTTTT; D gene: NA; J gene: TRBJ2-2; V gene: TRBV5-1; clone size: NA
CDR3 protein: CASGGERNIQYF; CDR3 DNA: TGCGCCTCGGGAGGGGAGAGAAACATTCAGTACTTC; D gene: TRBD2; J gene: TRBJ2-4; V gene: TRBV5-1; clone size: NA
CDR3 protein: CASPGTGGYGNQPQHF; CDR3 DNA: TGTGCCAGCCCCGGGACAGGGGGATACGGCAATCAGCCCCAGCATTTT; D gene: TRBD1; J gene: TRBJ1-5; V gene: TRBV5-8; clone size: NA
CDR3 protein: CASSLYGMGQELYGYTF; CDR3 DNA: TGTGCCAGCAGCTTGTATGGGATGGGACAGGAACTCTATGGCTACACCTTC; D gene: TRBD1; J gene: TRBJ1-2; V gene: TRBV5-4; clone size: NA
CDR3 protein: CASSYGTGGAGNTIYF; CDR3 DNA: TGTGCCAGCAGCTACGGGACAGGGGGGGCTGGAAACACCATATATTTT; D gene: TRBD1; J gene: TRBJ1-3; V gene: TRBV5-6; clone size: once
CDR3 protein: CASSLVSGEFAGELFF; CDR3 DNA: TGTGCCAGCAGCTTAGTCTCAGGGGAGTTCGCCGGGGAGCTGTTTTTT; D gene: NA; J gene: TRBJ2-2; V gene: TRBV5-6; clone size: NA
CDR3 protein: CASSFRDNRDTGELFF; CDR3 DNA: TGTGCCAGCAGTTTCAGGGATAACAGAGACACCGGGGAGCTGTTTTTT; D gene: NA; J gene: TRBJ2-2; V gene: TRBV27; clone size: NA
CDR3 protein: CAWRASGNTIYF; CDR3 DNA: TGTGCCTGGAGGGCATCTGGAAACACCATATATTTT; D gene: NA; J gene: TRBJ1-3; V gene: TRBV30; clone size: NA
CDR3 protein: CASSPGDSMNTEAFF; CDR3 DNA: TGTGCCAGCAGTCCCGGGGACAGCATGAACACTGAAGCTTTCTTT; D gene: TRBD1; J gene: TRBJ1-1; V gene: TRBV6-5; clone size: NA
CDR3 protein: CASSPGQFNEKLFF; CDR3 DNA: TGTGCCAGCAGCCCGGGACAGTTTAATGAAAAACTGTTTTTT; D gene: TRBD1; J gene: TRBJ1-4; V gene: TRBV5-4; clone size: NA